This passage covers 31 T cell receptor beta chains from one sample sequenced in a study of blood T cell repertoires in COVID-19. Generated by immunoSEQ multiplex PCR, the TCRdb table keeps only in-frame clones and is missing some. The profile shows some 83,000 clones, about 86% of them singletons. The sequenced material came from peripheral blood. The receptors stem from an elderly man with acute or convalescent COVID-19.

This chain connects TRBV5-1 to TRBJ1-2; possibly TRBD1 for D (6 bases). Germline CDR1 SGHRS, CDR2 YFSETQ. With 5 bases removed from V and 1 base from J, the gap between germline ends came to 12 bases. This CDR3 comprises 14 residues. The CDR3 region is CASRSGQNNYGYTF. For the CDR3, the DNA is TGCGCCAGCAGATCGGGACAAAATAACTATGGCTACACCTTC. The variable domain in full, completed from reference TRBV5-1 and TRBJ1-2, reads KAGVTQTPRYLIKTRGQQVTLSCSPISGHRSVSWYQQTPGQGLQFLFEYFSETQRNKGNFPGRFSGRQFSNSRSEMNVSTLELGDSALYLCASRSGQNNYGYTFGSGTRLTVV.

This chain links TRBV28 with TRBJ1-2, with D maybe TRBD1 (5 bases). This CDR3 region has 12 residues. Trimming shortened V by 8 bases and J by 2 bases, and 9 bases separated the two germline ends. Germline-derived CDR1 and CDR2 are MDHEN and SYDVKM. The CDR3 loop reads CASGRANYGYTF. The CDR3 DNA reads TGTGCCAGCGGCAGGGCGAACTATGGCTACACCTTC.

J is TRBJ2-7 and V is TRBV6-6; 12 bases map to TRBD2. Trimming removed 3 bases from V and 4 bases from J; junction bases left unmatched: 7. Germline CDR1 and CDR2: MNHNY and SVGAGI (reference sequence). The CDR3 totals 16 residues. The DNA for the CDR3 is TGTGCCAGCAGTTATAGACTAGCGGGAGAGAGTTACGAGCAGTACTTC. This translates into CASSYRLAGESYEQYF.

This chain uses TRBV10-1 with TRBJ1-4, with 7 bases identical to TRBD1. The CDR3 is made up of 13 amino acids. J gave up 8 bases and V 4 bases, and 4 bases lay outside the gene matches. The V gene's germline CDR1 is WNHNN and CDR2 SYGVQD (reference sequence). Here the CDR3 DNA reads TGCGCCAGCAGTGGAATGGACAGGGAAAAACTGTTTTTT. The encoded protein is CASSGMDREKLFF.

This clone was observed a few times. J is TRBJ2-7 and V is TRBV4-3; weak D call: TRBD1 (5 bases). Looked up from germline, CDR1 is LGHNA and CDR2 is YSLEER. CDR3 length: 15 residues. V dropped 4 bases and J dropped 2 bases, with 15 bases sitting between them. The CDR3 bases are TGCGCCAGCAGCCCGCGACCAGGGAATGCCTACGAGCAGTACTTC. This translates into CASSPRPGNAYEQYF.

This chain joins TRBV27 and TRBJ1-4; D ambiguous. CDR3 size: 14 residues. Germline lookup yields CDR1 MNHEY and CDR2 SMNVEV (reference sequence). Deletions cut 5 bases from V and 8 bases from J, with 15 bases between. CDR3 residues: CASSTPSGGEKLFF. The CDR3 DNA follows: TGTGCCAGCAGTACTCCGTCAGGAGGCGAAAAACTGTTTTTT.

This chain joins TRBV28 and TRBJ1-5; a possible D gene is TRBD1 (5 bases). Germline loops: CDR1 MDHEN, CDR2 SYDVKM. The V end lost 2 bases, the J end lost 1 base, and 12 bases lay between the germline ends. CDR3 length equals 16 residues. The CDR3: CASSLGGVLSNQPQHF. The CDR3, as DNA: TGTGCCAGCAGTTTAGGGGGGGTATTAAGCAATCAGCCCCAGCATTTT.

V and J are TRBV29-1 and TRBJ1-1; the D gene is possibly TRBD1 (5 bases). With 4 bases removed from V and 4 bases from J, the gap between germline ends came to 13 bases. The CDR3 totals 13 residues. Germline lookup yields CDR1 SQVTM and CDR2 ANQGSEA. The CDR3 DNA follows: TGCAGCGTTGGGCTCGGGGGAACCACTGAAGCTTTCTTT. It yields the protein CSVGLGGTTEAFF.

This rearrangement joins TRBV6-2 or TRBV6-3 to TRBJ1-2, with D unclear. Trimming pared 3 bases from V and 2 bases from J, leaving 19 bases between. Germline CDR1 is MNHEY and CDR2 is SVGEGT. The CDR3 totals 17 residues. The CDR3 protein is CASSYRMGSLLNYGYTF. CDR3 in DNA: TGTGCCAGCAGTTATAGGATGGGGAGTTTATTGAACTATGGCTACACCTTC.

The chain is built from TRBV7-2 and TRBJ2-7; the match to TRBD2 covers 8 bases. This CDR3 contains 15 residues. Germline V CDR1 and CDR2: SGHTA, FQGNSA. Unmatched junction bases numbered 9, after V lost 4 bases and J lost 4 bases. CDR3 DNA: TGTGCCAGCAGCTCACCGGGACTAGGGATGTACGAGCAGTACTTC. Its translation is CASSSPGLGMYEQYF.

The chain carries TRBV5-1 and TRBJ2-7, with 9 nucleotides matching TRBD2. Germline V gene data show CDR1 as SGHRS and CDR2 as YFSETQ. The CDR3 contains 16 residues. V dropped 4 bases and J dropped 2; count of bases not matched to a gene: 10. The CDR3 DNA follows: TGCGCCAGCAGCGGCGGAAGGGCTAGCGGGGCCTACGAGCAGTACTTC. Its translation is CASSGGRASGAYEQYF.

The chain uses TRBV12-5 and TRBJ2-1; 9 bases are shared with TRBD1. Trimming took 5 bases from V and 10 from J; bases not matched to a gene: 6. The CDR3 sequence is 13 residues long. Germline V gives CDR1 LGHNT, CDR2 FRNRAP. The CDR3 DNA reads as TGTGCTAGTGGTCTTACAGGGGGCGAGGAGCAGTTCTTC. This translates into CASGLTGGEEQFF.

The gene calls are TRBV4-3 and TRBJ1-1, with D possibly TRBD1 on 5 matching bases. Per the germline V gene, CDR1 is LGHNA and CDR2 is YSLEER. The CDR3 length is 14 residues. V gave up 0 bases and J gave up 10 bases, with 15 bases separating them. CDR3 sequence reads: CASSQDQEGRVAFF. In nucleotides, the CDR3 is TGCGCCAGCAGCCAAGATCAGGAGGGGCGGGTAGCTTTCTTT.

The genes are TRBV18 and TRBJ2-3; 9 positions match TRBD1. Germline CDR1 KGHSH, CDR2 LQKENI. The CDR3 spans 17 residues. The V and J ends lost 5 bases and 4 bases, in that order; junction bases with no gene match: 13. CDR3 in amino acids: CASSFAGTGMSADTQYF. For the CDR3, the DNA is TGTGCCAGCTCATTTGCCGGGACAGGGATGTCTGCAGATACGCAGTATTTT.

This clone was seen a few times. This sequence joins TRBV19 and TRBJ2-1; 7 bases match TRBD1. This CDR3 spans 15 amino acids. Trimming cost V 5 bases and J 4 bases; bases outside gene matches: 8. Per germline, CDR1 LNHDA and CDR2 SQIVND (reference sequence). CDR3 nucleotides: TGTGCCAGTAGTGTACGACAGGGTCTATACAATGAGCAGTTCTTC. Translated: CASSVRQGLYNEQFF.

The chain uses TRBV3-1 (or the pseudogene TRBV3-2) and TRBJ2-5; the match to TRBD2 covers 11 bases. Germline V gene data show CDR1 as LGHDT and CDR2 as YNNKEL (reference sequence). This CDR3 contains 16 residues. The trim removed 5 bases at V and 5 bases at J, leaving 10 bases unmatched. CDR3 sequence: CASSWRRTSGFETQYF. The DNA of the CDR3 is TGTGCCAGCAGCTGGAGGAGGACTAGCGGGTTCGAGACCCAGTACTTC.

CDR3 sequence: CASKVRRGRDTGELFF. CDR3 nucleotide sequence: TGTGCCAGCAAGGTTAGAAGAGGTAGAGACACCGGGGAGCTGTTTTTT. The chain has TRBV2 and TRBJ2-2; D unresolved. The CDR3 runs 16 residues. The V gene's germline CDR1 is SNHLY and CDR2 FYNNEI. V gave up 7 bases and J gave up 3 bases, with 18 bases separating them.

V and J are TRBV5-4 and TRBJ1-6; D is perhaps TRBD1 (5 bases). Between the trimmed V and J ends, which lost 2 bases and 5 bases, there was a span of 11 bases. Germline CDR1 and CDR2: SGHNT and YYREEE (reference sequence). The CDR3 sequence is 15 residues long. Written as DNA, the CDR3 is TGTGCCAGCAGCTTTCAGGGATTAGATAATTCACCCCTCCACTTT. Its translation is CASSFQGLDNSPLHF.

CDR3 sequence reads: CASSPPVGDGTAGSDTYGYTF. CDR3 DNA sequence: TGTGCCAGCTCACCACCGGTGGGAGATGGGACAGCGGGTTCGGATACCTATGGCTACACCTTC. The rearrangement links TRBV18 to TRBJ1-2, with 7 positions matching TRBD1. This CDR3 has 21 amino acids. J was trimmed by 4 bases and V by 0 bases; bases with no gene match: 23. Germline V gene sequence: CDR1 KGHSH, CDR2 LQKENI.

V gene TRBV2 combines with J gene TRBJ2-7; D is possibly TRBD1 (6 bases). V lost 6 bases and J 3 bases, leaving 12 bases between the germline ends. CDR3 length: 13 residues. From germline, CDR1 is SNHLY and CDR2 FYNNEI. The CDR3 region is CASSGTFSYEQYF. In DNA, the CDR3 is TGTGCCAGCAGCGGGACATTTAGCTACGAGCAGTACTTC.

The V gene is TRBV27, the J gene TRBJ1-2, with 9 positions matching TRBD1. Germline lookup yields CDR1 MNHEY and CDR2 SMNVEV (reference sequence). J gave up 4 bases and V 4 bases, and 10 bases lay outside the gene matches. The CDR3 extends over 16 amino acids. In DNA form, the CDR3 reads TGTGCCAGCAGTTCCCGAGCCGGGACAGGGACCTATGGCTACACCTTC. Its protein is CASSSRAGTGTYGYTF.

The chain joins TRBV4-2 to TRBJ2-5; TRBD2 is a possible D gene (5 bases). Germline CDR1 is LGHNA and CDR2 is YNFKEQ. Trimming stripped 4 bases from V and 5 bases from J, with 14 bases between. The CDR3 consists of 14 residues. The CDR3 nucleotides are TGTGCCAGCAGCCTTCGAATCGGGGAGGAGACCCAGTACTTC. It specifies CASSLRIGEETQYF.

This clone was seen only once. V is TRBV12-3 or TRBV12-4 and J is TRBJ1-1, with D unclear. There are 13 residues in the CDR3. V gave up 1 base and J gave up 7 bases, with 10 bases separating them. This CDR3 is CASSLVQQSEAFF. DNA for the CDR3: TGTGCCAGCAGTTTAGTACAGCAAAGTGAAGCTTTCTTT.

This chain joins TRBV28 and TRBJ2-5; 8 nucleotides match TRBD2. With V trimmed by 6 bases and J by 5 bases, 23 bases remained unmatched. Germline lookup yields CDR1 MDHEN and CDR2 SYDVKM. The CDR3 extends over 19 amino acids. CDR3: CASSLGKIAGPPWGETQYF. CDR3 coding DNA: TGTGCCAGCAGCCTCGGCAAGATAGCGGGACCTCCTTGGGGGGAGACCCAGTACTTC. Filled out from reference TRBV28 and TRBJ2-5, the complete variable domain reads DVKVTQSSRYLVKRTGEKVFLECVQDMDHENMFWYRQDPGLGLRLIYFSYDVKMKEKGDIPEGYSVSREKKERFSLILESASTNQTSMYLCASSLGKIAGPPWGETQYFGPGTRLLVL.

The chain combines TRBV6-2 or TRBV6-3 with TRBJ2-2; TRBD2 is a possible D gene (6 bases). The V and J ends lost 5 bases and 7 bases respectively, with 11 bases between them. This CDR3 is 13 amino acids long. Looked up from germline, CDR1 is MNHEY and CDR2 is SVGEGT. The CDR3 coding sequence is TGTGCCAGCAGTGGTTTGGGAGGCGGGGAGCTGTTTTTT. It is translated as CASSGLGGGELFF.

The chain employs TRBV6-4 and TRBJ1-2; TRBD1 is a possible D gene (6 bases). The CDR3 contains 13 residues. Looked up from germline, CDR1 is MRHNA and CDR2 is SNTAGT. The germline V and J ends were trimmed by 6 bases and 7 bases, with 15 bases remaining between them. The CDR3 nucleotides are TGTGCCAGCAGCCATACAGGGCAGGGTGGCTACACCTTC. The encoded protein is CASSHTGQGGYTF.

The chain employs TRBV27 and TRBJ2-2; TRBD1 aligns across 9 bases. Trimming cost V 4 bases and J 5 bases; bases outside gene matches: 11. CDR1 is MNHEY and CDR2 is SMNVEV in the germline V gene (reference sequence). The CDR3 has 17 amino acids. CDR3 in DNA: TGTGCCAGCAGTTCCGGAAAAGTACAGGGGGCTACCGGGGAGCTGTTTTTT. Residues: CASSSGKVQGATGELFF.

This rearrangement joins TRBV6-6 to TRBJ2-2, with 7 bases identical to TRBD1. The CDR3 extends over 18 amino acids. Losses at the gene ends were 5 bases for V and 2 bases for J; bases not matched to a gene: 14. Germline V gene sequence: CDR1 MNHNY, CDR2 SVGAGI (reference sequence). The CDR3: CASSRQGHLTLNTGELFF. The CDR3 DNA is TGTGCCAGCAGTCGACAGGGACACCTAACCCTTAACACCGGGGAGCTGTTTTTT.

The rearrangement joins TRBV27 to TRBJ1-1; 8 nucleotides line up with TRBD1. CDR3 length: 15 amino acids. The V segment lost 4 bases and the J segment 11 bases; nucleotides outside the gene matches: 15. The germline V gene encodes CDR1 MNHEY and CDR2 SMNVEV (reference sequence). This CDR3 reads CASSSRQGRSNRAFF. The CDR3 DNA reads as TGTGCCAGCAGTTCACGACAGGGGCGGTCAAATAGGGCTTTCTTT.

The DNA for the CDR3 is TGTGCCAGCAGCTTCCCGGACAACTCCTACGAGCAGTACTTC. It is translated as CASSFPDNSYEQYF. The chain links TRBV7-9 to TRBJ2-7; D perhaps matches TRBD1 (5 bases). This CDR3 contains 14 residues. Germline CDR1 is SEHNR and CDR2 is FQNEAQ (reference sequence). V dropped 3 bases and J dropped 0 bases, with 9 bases sitting between them.

The V call is TRBV28, the J call TRBJ1-4; 8 positions match TRBD1. V shed 6 bases and J 8 bases; nucleotides not matched to a gene: 11. The CDR3 extends over 15 amino acids. CDR1 and CDR2 (germline): MDHEN, SYDVKM. The CDR3 DNA sequence: TGTGCCAGCAGCCCTCCGGCAGGGGGCAGAGAAAAACTGTTTTTT. It yields the protein CASSPPAGGREKLFF.